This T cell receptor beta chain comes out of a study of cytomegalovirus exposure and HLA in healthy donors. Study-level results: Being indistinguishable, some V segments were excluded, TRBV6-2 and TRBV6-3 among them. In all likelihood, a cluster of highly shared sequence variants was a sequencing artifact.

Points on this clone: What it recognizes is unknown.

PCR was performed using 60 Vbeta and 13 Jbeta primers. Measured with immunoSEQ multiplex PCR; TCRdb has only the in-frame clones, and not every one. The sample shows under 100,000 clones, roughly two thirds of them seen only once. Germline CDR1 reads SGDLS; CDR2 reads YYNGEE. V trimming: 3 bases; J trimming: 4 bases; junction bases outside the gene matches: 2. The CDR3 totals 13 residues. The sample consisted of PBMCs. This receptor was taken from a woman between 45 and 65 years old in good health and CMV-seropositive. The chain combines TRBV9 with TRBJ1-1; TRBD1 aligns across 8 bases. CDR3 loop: CASSGQGFTEAFF. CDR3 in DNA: TGTGCCAGCAGCGGACAGGGGTTCACTGAAGCTTTCTTT. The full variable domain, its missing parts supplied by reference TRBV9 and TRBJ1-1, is DSGVTQTPKHLITATGQRVTLRCSPRSGDLSVYWYQQSLDQGLQFLIQYYNGEERAKGNILERFSAQQFPDLHSELNLSSLELGDSALYFCASSGQGFTEAFFGQGTRLTVV.